Each of the 10 T cell receptor beta chains below was sequenced from the same sample in a study of cytomegalovirus exposure and HLA in healthy donors. The PCR made use of 60 Vbeta and 13 Jbeta primers. Using immunoSEQ multiplex PCR, the repertoire was profiled, and TCRdb retains in-frame clones only, with some absent. The sample includes some 130,000 clones, about 80% of them seen just once. The material sequenced was PBMCs. These receptors were taken from a male donor in good health and CMV-seronegative.

J is TRBJ1-6 and V is TRBV6-1; perhaps TRBD1 as D (6 bases). This CDR3 comprises 14 residues. Germline V gene lookup returns CDR1 MNHNS and CDR2 SASEGT. V shed 3 bases and J shed 7 bases, with 10 bases lying between them. The CDR3 coding sequence is TGTGCCAGCAGTGACGCCAGGGGAAATTCACCCCTCCACTTT. This encodes CASSDARGNSPLHF.

This chain links TRBV7-3 with TRBJ2-1; possibly TRBD1 for D (5 bases). The CDR3 consists of 13 residues. CDR1 is SGHTA and CDR2 is FQGTGA in the germline V gene. Trimming stripped 0 bases from V and 10 bases from J, with 10 bases between. CDR3 in amino acids: CASSLTGDSEQFF. CDR3 DNA: TGTGCCAGCAGCTTAACGGGCGACAGCGAGCAGTTCTTC.

The chain links TRBV19 to TRBJ2-7, with D unclear. Trimming cost V 3 bases and J 6 bases, with 21 bases left between them. The germline gives CDR1 LNHDA, CDR2 SQIVND (reference sequence). The CDR3 has 16 amino acids. The CDR3 region has the DNA TGTGCCAGTAGTATTGGATCTGGAGTATTAGGTGGCGAGCAGTACTTC. It is translated as CASSIGSGVLGGEQYF.

The sample holds one count of this clone. The rearrangement links TRBV7-6 to TRBJ2-5; TRBD2 matches 8 bases. This CDR3 is 14 amino acids long. The junction had 0 bases not matched to a gene; V was cut back by 2 bases and J by 1 base. Looked up from germline, CDR1 is SGHVS and CDR2 is FNYEAQ. The CDR3 region is CASSLSGGQETQYF. The CDR3 DNA follows: TGTGCCAGCAGCTTAAGCGGGGGCCAAGAGACCCAGTACTTC.

V and J are TRBV5-4 and TRBJ2-7; 9 nucleotides align to TRBD1. Losses at the gene ends were 4 bases for V and 3 bases for J; bases not matched to a gene: 20. This CDR3 contains 19 residues. Germline CDR1 SGHNT, CDR2 YYREEE (reference sequence). The CDR3 DNA sequence: TGTGCCAGCAGCAAACACACCCGGGTGGGACAGGGTCCCAACTACGAGCAGTACTTC. Protein product: CASSKHTRVGQGPNYEQYF.

The rearrangement links TRBV10-3 to TRBJ2-6; perhaps TRBD2 as D (5 bases). Germline CDR1 reads ENHRY; CDR2 reads SYGVKD. CDR3 length equals 14 residues. V was clipped by 3 bases and J by 3 bases, with 6 bases between them. The CDR3 protein is CAISDRGGANVLTF. The DNA for the CDR3 is TGTGCCATCAGTGATCGGGGTGGGGCCAACGTCCTGACTTTC.

V usage is TRBV5-6 and J usage is TRBJ2-5; 7 nucleotides line up with TRBD2. The V and J ends lost 2 bases and 4 bases, in that order; junction bases with no gene match: 2. The CDR3 is made up of 13 amino acids. The germline CDR1 and CDR2 sequences are SGHDT and YYEEEE. The CDR3 DNA sequence: TGTGCCAGCAGCTTAGCGGGAATAGAGACCCAGTACTTC. The encoded protein is CASSLAGIETQYF.

This clone occurred a few times. J is TRBJ2-2 and V is TRBV5-6, with D perhaps matching TRBD1 (6 bases). Trimming left V 3 bases short and J 6 bases short, with 15 bases between. Germline assignment: CDR1 SGHDT and CDR2 YYEEEE. This CDR3 contains 15 residues. CDR3 residues: CASSWGRRGSGELFF. CDR3 coding DNA: TGTGCCAGCAGCTGGGGGCGCAGAGGGTCCGGGGAGCTGTTTTTT.

With respect to this clone: This same CDR3 is encoded by further DNA sequences in the sample. The rearrangement joins TRBV11-2 to TRBJ2-7; D is ambiguous. Between the trimmed V and J ends, which lost 1 base and 2 bases, there was a span of 6 bases. CDR3 length: 13 amino acids. CDR1 is SGHAT, CDR2 FQNNGV, per germline. CDR3 amino acids: CASSLGGTYEQYF. In DNA, the CDR3 is TGTGCCAGCAGCTTAGGAGGCACCTACGAGCAGTACTTC.

The chain combines TRBV5-1 with TRBJ2-1; TRBD1 agrees at 9 bases. Germline lookup yields CDR1 SGHRS and CDR2 YFSETQ. There are 15 residues in the CDR3. The V segment lost 4 bases and the J segment 5 bases; nucleotides outside the gene matches: 7. As DNA, the CDR3 is TGCGCCAGCAGCCTGGACAGGGGACAGAACAATGAGCAGTTCTTC. This sequence encodes CASSLDRGQNNEQFF.